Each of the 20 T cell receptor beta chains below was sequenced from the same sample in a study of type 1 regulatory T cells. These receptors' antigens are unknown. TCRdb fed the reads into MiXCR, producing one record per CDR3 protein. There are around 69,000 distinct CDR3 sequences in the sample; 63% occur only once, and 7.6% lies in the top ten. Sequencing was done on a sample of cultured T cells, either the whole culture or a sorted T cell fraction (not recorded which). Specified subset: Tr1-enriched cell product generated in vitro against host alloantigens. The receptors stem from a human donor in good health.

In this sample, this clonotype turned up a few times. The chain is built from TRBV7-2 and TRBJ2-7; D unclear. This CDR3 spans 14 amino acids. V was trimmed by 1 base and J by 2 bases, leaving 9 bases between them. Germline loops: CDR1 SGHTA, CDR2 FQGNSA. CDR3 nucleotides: TGTGCCAGCAGCTTAGTTCCGATGACCTACGAGCAGTACTTC. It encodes CASSLVPMTYEQYF.

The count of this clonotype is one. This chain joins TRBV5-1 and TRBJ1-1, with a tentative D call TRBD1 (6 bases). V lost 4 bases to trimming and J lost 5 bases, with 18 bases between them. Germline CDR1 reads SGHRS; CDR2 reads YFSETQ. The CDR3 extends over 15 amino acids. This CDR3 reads CASSRGDDGRTEAFF. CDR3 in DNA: TGCGCCAGCAGCAGGGGGGACGACGGGAGGACTGAAGCTTTCTTT. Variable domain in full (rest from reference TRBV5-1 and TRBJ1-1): KAGVTQTPRYLIKTRGQQVTLSCSPISGHRSVSWYQQTPGQGLQFLFEYFSETQRNKGNFPGRFSGRQFSNSRSEMNVSTLELGDSALYLCASSRGDDGRTEAFFGQGTRLTVV.

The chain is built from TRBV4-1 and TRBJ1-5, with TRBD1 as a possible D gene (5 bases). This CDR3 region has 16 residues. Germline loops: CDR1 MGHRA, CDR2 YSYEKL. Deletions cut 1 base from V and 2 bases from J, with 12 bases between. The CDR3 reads CASSQGSGGGNQPQHF. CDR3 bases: TGCGCCAGCAGCCAAGGTTCGGGGGGTGGCAATCAGCCCCAGCATTTT.

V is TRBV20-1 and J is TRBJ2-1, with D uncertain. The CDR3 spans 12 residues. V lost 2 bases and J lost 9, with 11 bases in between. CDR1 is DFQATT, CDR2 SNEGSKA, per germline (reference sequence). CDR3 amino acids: CSARNDRSEQFF. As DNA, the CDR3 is TGCAGTGCTAGAAACGACCGGAGTGAGCAGTTCTTC.

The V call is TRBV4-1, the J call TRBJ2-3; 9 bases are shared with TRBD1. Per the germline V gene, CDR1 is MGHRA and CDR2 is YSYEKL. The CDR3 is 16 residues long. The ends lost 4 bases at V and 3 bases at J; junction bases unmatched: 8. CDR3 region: CASSRSTGGKTDTQYF. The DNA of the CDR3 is TGCGCCAGCAGCCGGTCGACAGGGGGTAAAACAGATACGCAGTATTTT.

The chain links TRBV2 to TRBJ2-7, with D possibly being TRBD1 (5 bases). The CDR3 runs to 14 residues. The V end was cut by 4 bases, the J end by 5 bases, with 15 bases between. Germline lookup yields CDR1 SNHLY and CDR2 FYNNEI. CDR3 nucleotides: TGTGCCAGCAGTGTAGGGGCAGTTGGGGACGAGCAGTACTTC. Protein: CASSVGAVGDEQYF.

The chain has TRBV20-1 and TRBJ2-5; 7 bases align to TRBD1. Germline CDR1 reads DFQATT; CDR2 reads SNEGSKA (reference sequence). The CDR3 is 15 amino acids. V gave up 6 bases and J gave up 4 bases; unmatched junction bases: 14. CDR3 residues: CSAGRTGTSGETQYF. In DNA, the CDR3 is TGCAGTGCAGGCCGGACAGGCACTAGTGGAGAGACCCAGTACTTC.

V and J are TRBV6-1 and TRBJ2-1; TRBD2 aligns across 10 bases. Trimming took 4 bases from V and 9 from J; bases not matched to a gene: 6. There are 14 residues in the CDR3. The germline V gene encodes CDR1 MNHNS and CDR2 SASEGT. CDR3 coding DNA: TGTGCCAGCAGTGCGCTAGCGGGAGTAGGTGAGCAGTTCTTC. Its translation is CASSALAGVGEQFF.

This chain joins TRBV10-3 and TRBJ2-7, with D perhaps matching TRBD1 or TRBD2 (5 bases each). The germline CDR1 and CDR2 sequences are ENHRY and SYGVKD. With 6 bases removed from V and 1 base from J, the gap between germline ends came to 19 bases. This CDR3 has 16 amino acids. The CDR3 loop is CAISEISGRLSYEQYF. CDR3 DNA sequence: TGTGCCATCAGCGAGATATCGGGACGGCTTTCCTACGAGCAGTACTTC.

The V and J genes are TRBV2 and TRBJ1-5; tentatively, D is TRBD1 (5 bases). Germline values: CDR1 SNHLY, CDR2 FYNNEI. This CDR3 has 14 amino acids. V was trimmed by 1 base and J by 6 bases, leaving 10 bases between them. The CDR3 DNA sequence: TGTGCCAGCAGTGAAGTTACGGGGACTCAGCCCCAGCATTTT. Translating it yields CASSEVTGTQPQHF.

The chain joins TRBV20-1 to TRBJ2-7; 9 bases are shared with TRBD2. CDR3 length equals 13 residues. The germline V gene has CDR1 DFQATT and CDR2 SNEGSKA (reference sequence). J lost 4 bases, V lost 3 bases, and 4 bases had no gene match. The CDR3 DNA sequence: TGCAGTGCTAGCAAACTAGCGGGTTACGAGCAGTACTTC. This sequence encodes CSASKLAGYEQYF.

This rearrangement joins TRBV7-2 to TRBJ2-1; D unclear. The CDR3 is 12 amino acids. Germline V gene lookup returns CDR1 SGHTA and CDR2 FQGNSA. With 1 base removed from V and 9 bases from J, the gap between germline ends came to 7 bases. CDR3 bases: TGTGCCAGCAGCTTAGGGGCCAGTGAGCAGTTCTTC. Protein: CASSLGASEQFF.

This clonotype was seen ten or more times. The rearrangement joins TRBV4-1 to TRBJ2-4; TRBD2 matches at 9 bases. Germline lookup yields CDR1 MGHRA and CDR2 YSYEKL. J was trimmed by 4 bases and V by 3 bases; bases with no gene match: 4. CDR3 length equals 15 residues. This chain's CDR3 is CASSHGLAGKNIQYF. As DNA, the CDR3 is TGCGCCAGCAGCCATGGGCTAGCGGGGAAAAACATTCAGTACTTC.

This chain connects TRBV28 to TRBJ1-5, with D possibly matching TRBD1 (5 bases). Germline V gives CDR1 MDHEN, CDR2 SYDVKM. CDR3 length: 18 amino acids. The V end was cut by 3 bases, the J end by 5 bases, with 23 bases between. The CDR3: CASSLLRSGQYPDQPQHF. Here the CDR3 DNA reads TGTGCCAGCAGTTTGTTGAGATCGGGGCAATACCCGGATCAGCCCCAGCATTTT.

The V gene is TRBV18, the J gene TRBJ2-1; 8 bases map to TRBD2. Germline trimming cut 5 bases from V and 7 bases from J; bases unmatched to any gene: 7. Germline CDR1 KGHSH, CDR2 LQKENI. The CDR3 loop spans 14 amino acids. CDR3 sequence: CASSTSGSGNEQFF. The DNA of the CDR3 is TGTGCCAGCTCAACCAGCGGGAGTGGGAATGAGCAGTTCTTC.

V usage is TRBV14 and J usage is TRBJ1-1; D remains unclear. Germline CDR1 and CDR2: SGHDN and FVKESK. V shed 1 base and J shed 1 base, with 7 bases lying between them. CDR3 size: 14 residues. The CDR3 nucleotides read TGTGCCAGCAGCCAAGTAGGATGGAACACTGAAGCTTTCTTT. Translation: CASSQVGWNTEAFF.

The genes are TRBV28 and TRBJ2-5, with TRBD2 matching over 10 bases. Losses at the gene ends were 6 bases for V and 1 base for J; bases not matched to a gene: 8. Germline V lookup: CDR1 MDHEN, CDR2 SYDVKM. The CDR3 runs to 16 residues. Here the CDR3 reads CASSPRASGSQETQYF. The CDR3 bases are TGTGCCAGCAGCCCCAGGGCTAGCGGGAGCCAAGAGACCCAGTACTTC.

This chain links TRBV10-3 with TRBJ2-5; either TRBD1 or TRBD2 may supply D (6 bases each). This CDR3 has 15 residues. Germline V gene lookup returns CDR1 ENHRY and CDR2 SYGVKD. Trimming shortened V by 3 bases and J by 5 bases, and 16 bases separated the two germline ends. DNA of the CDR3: TGTGCCATCAGTGACTTGGGGGGCACCCCGGAGACCCAGTACTTC. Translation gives CAISDLGGTPETQYF.

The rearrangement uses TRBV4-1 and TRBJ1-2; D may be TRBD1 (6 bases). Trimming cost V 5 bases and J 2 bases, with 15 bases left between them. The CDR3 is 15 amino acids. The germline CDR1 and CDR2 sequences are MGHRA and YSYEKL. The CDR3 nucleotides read TGCGCCAGCAGCTCGAACAGGGAGGCCAACTATGGCTACACCTTC. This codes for CASSSNREANYGYTF.

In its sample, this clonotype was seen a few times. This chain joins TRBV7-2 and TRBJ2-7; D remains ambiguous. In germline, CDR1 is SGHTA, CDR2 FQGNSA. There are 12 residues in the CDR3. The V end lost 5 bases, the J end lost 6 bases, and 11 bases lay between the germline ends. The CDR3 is CASSHYTREQYF. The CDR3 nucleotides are TGTGCCAGCAGCCATTACACGCGCGAGCAGTACTTC.